This T cell receptor beta chain is drawn from a study of T cell changes during pregnancy in multiple sclerosis (dated by TCRdb to the late 2010s). With regard to the full study: The study looked at changes in the T cell repertoire across pregnancy in women with multiple sclerosis.

Library method: the immunoSEQ multiplex PCR assay. The source is immuneACCESS, and TCRdb retained only in-frame sequences with V and J called. Part of the clones is not carried over; for the studies checked, unresolved V genes explain less than half of this, and the remainder is unexplained. In all, the sample holds more than 35,000 clones, and 92% of those were seen once. The ten largest clones represent over 0.75% of the sample. The CDR3 numbers 16 residues from cysteine through phenylalanine. Solely the CDR3 DNA is kept, with 48 bases framed from the first base. Trimming leaves V shorter by 3 bases and J shorter by 7 bases, with the junction holding 11 bases beyond the gene matches. In the germline V gene, CDR1 corresponds to SGHRS and CDR2 to YFSETQ. On this clone itself: The target of this receptor is not known. No base-level quality is on record; no much larger clone is a single base apart.

The sequence links TRBV5-1 to TRBJ1-4; 8 junctional bases match TRBD1. This material consisted of CD4+ T cells from peripheral blood mononuclear cells, taken in the third trimester of pregnancy. This receptor was taken from a female donor with multiple sclerosis, enrolled in a pregnancy study. The DNA sequence reads TGCGCCAGCAGCTGGGGACGGACAGGGTCGGGTGAAAAACTGTTTTTT. Its translation reads: CASSWGRTGSGEKLFF.